What follows are 20 T cell receptor beta chains derived from one specimen sequenced in a study of early T cells in non-severe SARS-CoV-2 infection. Via MiXCR, TCRdb re-called the 5' RACE reads, giving one row per CDR3 protein. This table has around 47,000 distinct CDR3 sequences, around 10% appearing once. The sequenced sample was whole blood. These receptors were collected from an adult who was a healthcare worker with PCR-confirmed SARS-CoV-2 infection or an uninfected control (not recorded which).

This clonotype has just a few counts. The chain carries TRBV4-1 and TRBJ1-3; weak D call: TRBD1 (6 bases). Between the trimmed V and J ends, which lost 1 base and 0 bases, there was a span of 10 bases. Looked up from germline, CDR1 is MGHRA and CDR2 is YSYEKL. This CDR3 is 16 amino acids long. The CDR3 region is CASSQAGGASGNTIYF. CDR3 sequence (DNA): TGCGCCAGCAGCCAAGCCGGGGGGGCCTCTGGAAACACCATATATTTT.

J is TRBJ2-5 and V is TRBV7-2; D remains ambiguous. V lost 0 bases to trimming and J lost 2 bases, with 10 bases between them. The CDR3 loop spans 15 amino acids. The germline CDR1 and CDR2 sequences are SGHTA and FQGNSA. The CDR3 DNA follows: TGTGCCAGCAGCTTAGCGGCCTACCAACAAGAGACCCAGTACTTC. This translates into CASSLAAYQQETQYF.

This clonotype was detected many times. The rearrangement links TRBV28 to TRBJ1-5; D unclear. This CDR3 has 13 residues. The V end was cut by 6 bases, the J end by 4 bases, with 10 bases between. Looked up from germline, CDR1 is MDHEN and CDR2 is SYDVKM. The CDR3 loop reads CASRSGRNQPQHF. The CDR3 DNA follows: TGTGCCAGCAGATCAGGTCGGAATCAGCCCCAGCATTTT.

This clonotype was detected many times. This chain links TRBV6-5 with TRBJ1-5; no reliable D call. The CDR3 is 13 amino acids. V lost 4 bases to trimming and J lost 3 bases, with 7 bases between them. Germline V CDR1 and CDR2: MNHEY, SVGAGI. CDR3 DNA: TGTGCCAGCAGTTCCGCGAACAATCAGCCCCAGCATTTT. Translating it yields CASSSANNQPQHF.

This clonotype was recorded a few times. The rearrangement uses TRBV9 and TRBJ2-7, with 10 bases identical to TRBD1. Germline CDR1 is SGDLS and CDR2 is YYNGEE. There are 16 residues in the CDR3. With V trimmed by 4 bases and J by 0 bases, 7 bases remained unmatched. The CDR3 nucleotides read TGTGCCAGCAGCCCGTCCGGGACAGGGGCCTCCTACGAGCAGTACTTC. It is translated as CASSPSGTGASYEQYF.

Many counts were recorded for this clonotype. The chain recombines TRBV28 with TRBJ2-7; TRBD1 agrees at 7 bases. V trimming: 6 bases; J trimming: 3 bases; junction bases outside the gene matches: 14. The CDR3 totals 16 residues. Germline V lookup: CDR1 MDHEN, CDR2 SYDVKM. In DNA, the CDR3 is TGTGCCAGCAGCCCTCGGGGACAGCAACTATTCTACGAGCAGTACTTC. It encodes CASSPRGQQLFYEQYF.

V usage is TRBV10-3 and J usage is TRBJ2-7; D perhaps matches TRBD2 (6 bases). Trimming shortened V by 11 bases and J by 0 bases, and 23 bases separated the two germline ends. The CDR3 consists of 16 residues. Germline assignment: CDR1 ENHRY and CDR2 SYGVKD. The CDR3 bases are TGTGCCGCAAGGAGGAAAATAGGGCGGGACTCCTACGAGCAGTACTTC. Translating gives CAARRKIGRDSYEQYF.

This clonotype was seen at least ten times. CDR3 amino acids: CASSQTTSTDTQYF. The CDR3 DNA follows: TGTGCCAGCAGTCAAACGACTAGCACAGATACGCAGTATTTT. V gene TRBV7-2 combines with J gene TRBJ2-3, with D uncertain. This CDR3 spans 14 amino acids. V gave up 6 bases and J gave up 0 bases, with 10 bases separating them. Germline CDR1 is SGHTA and CDR2 is FQGNSA.

This clonotype was found a few times. The V call is TRBV11-3, the J call TRBJ2-1, with a tentative D call TRBD2 (5 bases). Germline assignment: CDR1 SGHNT and CDR2 YENEEA. This CDR3 has 14 residues. V dropped 2 bases and J dropped 8 bases, with 13 bases sitting between them. The CDR3 loop reads CASSLLDSGDEQFF. DNA of the CDR3: TGTGCCAGCAGCTTATTAGACTCCGGGGATGAGCAGTTCTTC. The variable domain in full, completed from reference TRBV11-3 and TRBJ2-1, reads EAGVVQSPRYKIIEKKQPVAFWCNPISGHNTLYWYLQNLGQGPELLIRYENEEAVDDSQLPKDRFSAERLKGVDSTLKIQPAELGDSAVYLCASSLLDSGDEQFFGPGTRLTVL.

This clonotype was seen repeatedly, ten times or more. The chain is built from TRBV18 and TRBJ2-7; TRBD1 might be the D (6 bases). Germline CDR1 is KGHSH and CDR2 is LQKENI. The CDR3 is made up of 15 amino acids. Trimming shortened V by 4 bases and J by 1 base, and 14 bases separated the two germline ends. The CDR3 protein is CASSQSGQTSYEQYF. The CDR3 region has the DNA TGTGCCAGCTCACAAAGCGGACAGACGTCCTACGAGCAGTACTTC.

This clonotype was seen only a few times. V usage is TRBV13 and J usage is TRBJ2-7; no definite D call. The CDR3 contains 14 residues. Per germline, CDR1 PRHDT and CDR2 FYEKMQ (reference sequence). The V end was cut by 1 base, the J end by 3 bases, with 10 bases between. CDR3 sequence: CASSLEGRFYEQYF. For the CDR3, the DNA is TGTGCCAGCAGCTTAGAAGGCCGGTTCTACGAGCAGTACTTC. Variable domain in full (rest from reference TRBV13 and TRBJ2-7): AAGVIQSPRHLIKEKRETATLKCYPIPRHDTVYWYQQGPGQDPQFLISFYEKMQSDKGSIPDRFSAQQFSDYHSELNMSSLELGDSALYFCASSLEGRFYEQYFGPGTRLTVT.

V and J are TRBV11-1 and TRBJ2-7; TRBD1 is a possible D gene (5 bases). With 2 bases removed from V and 2 bases from J, the gap between germline ends came to 13 bases. The germline CDR1 and CDR2 sequences are SGHAT and FQDESV (reference sequence). The CDR3 is 15 amino acids. CDR3 coding DNA: TGTGCCAGCAGCTTAATGGCAGGGTCCACCTACGAGCAGTACTTC. Its translation is CASSLMAGSTYEQYF. Drawing the rest from reference TRBV11-1 and TRBJ2-7, the complete variable domain is EAEVAQSPRYKITEKSQAVAFWCDPISGHATLYWYRQILGQGPELLVQFQDESVVDDSQLPKDRFSAERLKGVDSTLKIQPAELGDSAMYLCASSLMAGSTYEQYFGPGTRLTVT.

There are a few counts of this clonotype. This chain links TRBV6-5 with TRBJ2-3; 8 nucleotides match TRBD2. V shed 7 bases, J shed 3 bases, and the junction held 12 bases outside the gene matches. CDR1 is MNHEY, CDR2 SVGAGI, per germline. The CDR3 totals 16 residues. CDR3 nucleotides: TGTGCCAGCATTGACCGTCCCGGGAGGGCGACAGATACGCAGTATTTT. Its translation: CASIDRPGRATDTQYF.

This clonotype was observed many times. This rearrangement joins TRBV21-1 to TRBJ1-1; no check of the table's D call, TRBD1, against the DNA was made. TRBV21-1 is a pseudogene. The CDR3 has 19 amino acids. The CDR3 spells CASSKASSIARDRDTEAFF. CDR3 nucleotide sequence: TGTGCCAGCAGCAAAGCGTCCTCGATAGCACGGGACAGGGATACTGAAGCTTTCTTT.

This clonotype came up many times. The gene calls are TRBV7-9 and TRBJ2-7; the match to TRBD2 covers 8 bases. Germline-derived CDR1 and CDR2 are SEHNR and FQNEAQ (reference sequence). This CDR3 has 14 residues. After removal of 6 bases from V and 2 bases from J, the junction contained 6 bases not matched to a gene. The CDR3 region is CASSYTSGPYEQYF. CDR3 nucleotides: TGTGCCAGCAGTTATACTAGCGGCCCCTACGAGCAGTACTTC.

This clonotype was found a few times. The genes are TRBV28 and TRBJ1-1; 9 nucleotides match TRBD1. Per the germline V gene, CDR1 is MDHEN and CDR2 is SYDVKM. J lost 0 bases, V lost 3 bases, and 11 bases had no gene match. The CDR3 has 18 amino acids. The CDR3 DNA is TGTGCCAGCAGTTTGACCCCCTACAGGGGGCGGATGAACACTGAAGCTTTCTTT. Amino acids: CASSLTPYRGRMNTEAFF.

This clonotype came up many times. V usage is TRBV6-6 and J usage is TRBJ2-1; 8 bases align to TRBD2. Germline V gives CDR1 MNHNY, CDR2 SVGAGI (reference sequence). The CDR3 covers 17 residues. The V segment lost 0 bases and the J segment 3 bases; nucleotides outside the gene matches: 7. CDR3: CASSYSGFSGIYNEQFF. In DNA, the CDR3 is TGTGCCAGCAGTTACTCGGGGTTTAGCGGGATCTACAATGAGCAGTTCTTC.

J is TRBJ2-1 and V is TRBV6-2 or TRBV6-3; D is possibly TRBD1 or TRBD2 (5 bases each). V lost 4 bases and J 0 bases, leaving 13 bases between the germline ends. Germline CDR1 is MNHEY and CDR2 is SVGEGT. The CDR3 is 16 residues long. The CDR3 spells CASSFRDPNSYNEQFF. CDR3 DNA: TGTGCCAGCAGTTTCAGGGACCCCAACTCCTACAATGAGCAGTTCTTC.

This clonotype was seen many times. The CDR3 sequence is CSVVSSGNTEAFF. The CDR3 nucleotides read TGCAGCGTAGTCTCCTCAGGGAACACTGAAGCTTTCTTT. The chain uses TRBV29-1 and TRBJ1-1, with unresolved D. Germline V gene lookup returns CDR1 SQVTM and CDR2 ANQGSEA. Trimming removed 6 bases at V and 1 base at J, with 12 bases between. The CDR3 is 13 amino acids.

This clonotype was found many times. The genes are TRBV27 and TRBJ1-5, with D possibly being TRBD1 (5 bases). V dropped 3 bases and J dropped 1 base, with 7 bases sitting between them. The length of the CDR3 is 14 residues. The germline V gene has CDR1 MNHEY and CDR2 SMNVEV (reference sequence). This CDR3 reads CASSFQGSNQPQHF. The CDR3 coding sequence is TGTGCCAGCAGTTTCCAGGGAAGCAATCAGCCCCAGCATTTT.